What follows are 2 T cell receptor beta chains derived from one specimen sequenced in a study of vaccination and CD4 T cells after COVID-19. Stated treatment: 10-day PBMC culture with coronavirus spike peptide pools or control peptides (ViraFEST assay). CD4+ T cells that had been cultured provided DNA sequenced with the Oncomine TCR Beta short-read assay. TCRdb called the PCR reads again in MiXCR, with one record for every CDR3 protein. The top ten hold around 30% of the sample, which has about 13,000 distinct CDR3 sequences, about 76% seen once. The antigens of these receptors remain unknown. The sequenced sample was CD4+ T cells from blood, cultured in vitro. These receptors all stem from a human donor who had recovered from COVID-19.

This clonotype came up once. V is TRBV29-1 and J is TRBJ2-1; unclear D gene. The CDR3 covers 14 residues. Germline values: CDR1 SQVTM, CDR2 ANQGSEA. V gave up 3 bases and J gave up 4 bases, with 13 bases separating them. The CDR3 DNA reads as TGCAGCGTTGAGGTAGGGAATTCGTACAATGAGCAGTTCTTC. Translation gives CSVEVGNSYNEQFF.

This chain uses TRBV20-1 with TRBJ2-3; D might be TRBD2 (5 bases). Trimming took off 5 bases at V and 2 bases at J, with 11 bases between the two ends. The CDR3 consists of 13 residues. CDR1 is DFQATT, CDR2 SNEGSKA, per germline (reference sequence). The CDR3 spells CSAGRGPTDTQYF. The CDR3 nucleotides are TGCAGTGCTGGCCGGGGTCCCACAGATACGCAGTATTTT.